The 18 T cell receptor beta chains below were found in one sample sequenced in a study of fetal regulatory T cell absence and autoimmunity. Assay: immunoSEQ multiplex PCR; the TCRdb copy retains only in-frame clones and omits some. The repertoire holds roughly 95,000 clones, with approximately 79% as singletons. The sequencing input was pancreas tissue. The receptors originated from a male donor with IPEX syndrome.

The chain recombines TRBV11-2 with TRBJ2-7; D is unclear. This CDR3 region has 14 residues. V dropped 2 bases and J dropped 1 base, with 9 bases sitting between them. Germline CDR1 reads SGHAT; CDR2 reads FQNNGV. The CDR3 region is CASSLWTGSYEQYF. CDR3 in DNA: TGTGCCAGCAGCTTATGGACCGGGTCCTACGAGCAGTACTTC.

This clone was detected a few times. The rearrangement uses TRBV19 and TRBJ1-2; no definite D call. The germline V gene has CDR1 LNHDA and CDR2 SQIVND (reference sequence). The CDR3 contains 14 residues. V shed 1 base and J shed 8 bases, with 14 bases lying between them. The CDR3 loop is CASSIVDLSGGYTF. The CDR3 region has the DNA TGTGCCAGTAGTATAGTGGACCTAAGTGGAGGCTACACCTTC.

The V gene is TRBV6-6, the J gene TRBJ2-2; D not resolved. This CDR3 is built from 15 residues. Germline loops: CDR1 MNHNY, CDR2 SVGAGI (reference sequence). V lost 2 bases to trimming and J lost 4 bases, with 11 bases between them. The CDR3 bases are TGTGCCAGCAGTTACCTCAGTAGTTCCACCGGGGAGCTGTTTTTT. Protein product: CASSYLSSSTGELFF.

The chain has TRBV7-9 and TRBJ2-6; D might be TRBD1 (6 bases). Trimming left V 5 bases short and J 4 bases short, with 12 bases between. CDR3 length equals 15 residues. Germline loops: CDR1 SEHNR, CDR2 FQNEAQ (reference sequence). The CDR3 DNA sequence: TGTGCCAGCAGCCCCCCAGGGGCAGGGGCCAACGTCCTGACTTTC. Its protein is CASSPPGAGANVLTF.

This clone was seen a handful of times. The gene calls are TRBV5-1 and TRBJ2-7, with unresolved D. This CDR3 is 14 amino acids long. Looked up from germline, CDR1 is SGHRS and CDR2 is YFSETQ. Trimming cost V 0 bases and J 5 bases, with 12 bases left between them. The CDR3 nucleotides are TGCGCCAGCAGCTTGGGGTCTAAGACGGACGAGCAGTACTTC. It codes for CASSLGSKTDEQYF.

The chain links TRBV5-4 to TRBJ1-2; no reliable D call. This CDR3 region has 14 residues. CDR1 and CDR2 (germline): SGHNT, YYREEE (reference sequence). V lost 2 bases and J lost 0, with 8 bases in between. The CDR3 nucleotides are TGTGCCAGCAGCTTAATACATCCTAACTATGGCTACACCTTC. Translated, it gives CASSLIHPNYGYTF.

The J gene is TRBJ2-7, the V gene TRBV30, with D possibly being TRBD2 (6 bases). The CDR3 totals 14 residues. Germline V lookup: CDR1 GTSNPN, CDR2 SVGIG (reference sequence). V was shortened by 5 bases and J by 4 bases, with 18 bases between the two germline ends. The CDR3 nucleotides read TGTGCCTGGGGGGCGGAGGGCCGCGGGTACGAGCAGTACTTC. Amino acids: CAWGAEGRGYEQYF.

The chain is built from TRBV4-1 and TRBJ2-7; no definite D call. Germline loops: CDR1 MGHRA, CDR2 YSYEKL. V lost 1 base and J lost 2, with 6 bases in between. The CDR3 extends over 13 amino acids. The CDR3 is CASSQVGPYEQYF. The CDR3 bases are TGCGCCAGCAGCCAAGTAGGGCCCTACGAGCAGTACTTC.

The rearrangement links TRBV7-9 to TRBJ2-3, with 11 positions matching TRBD2. Germline V gene lookup returns CDR1 SEHNR and CDR2 FQNEAQ (reference sequence). The CDR3 has 15 amino acids. V lost 4 bases and J lost 2; bases outside the gene matches: 2. The chain's CDR3 is CASSSLAGVTDTQYF. The CDR3 nucleotides read TGTGCCAGCAGCTCACTAGCGGGGGTCACAGATACGCAGTATTTT. Complete variable domain (other parts from reference TRBV7-9 and TRBJ2-3): DTGVSQNPRHKITKRGQNVTFRCDPISEHNRLYWYRQTLGQGPEFLTYFQNEAQLEKSRLLSDRFSAERPKGSFSTLEIQRTEQGDSAMYLCASSSLAGVTDTQYFGPGTRLTVL.

J is TRBJ2-4 and V is TRBV19, with D tentatively TRBD2 (6 bases). The CDR3 totals 14 residues. V lost 6 bases and J lost 0, with 9 bases in between. From germline, CDR1 is LNHDA and CDR2 SQIVND (reference sequence). CDR3 amino acids: CASSLGLAKNIQYF. In nucleotides, the CDR3 is TGTGCCAGTAGCCTGGGACTAGCCAAAAACATTCAGTACTTC.

CDR3 protein: CASSCRGGGKEETQYF. In nucleotides, the CDR3 is TGTGCCAGCAGCTGCCGAGGGGGGGGTAAGGAAGAGACCCAGTACTTC. This sequence joins TRBV11-3 and TRBJ2-5; perhaps TRBD2 as D (7 bases). Deletions cut 4 bases from V and 3 bases from J, with 18 bases between. The CDR3 loop spans 16 amino acids. Germline lookup yields CDR1 SGHNT and CDR2 YENEEA. Supplemented by reference TRBV11-3 and TRBJ2-5, the full variable domain reads EAGVVQSPRYKIIEKKQPVAFWCNPISGHNTLYWYLQNLGQGPELLIRYENEEAVDDSQLPKDRFSAERLKGVDSTLKIQPAELGDSAVYLCASSCRGGGKEETQYFGPGTRLLVL.

The chain is built from TRBV5-1 and TRBJ2-1; the D is unclear. Germline CDR1 SGHRS, CDR2 YFSETQ. CDR3 length: 18 amino acids. V shed 0 bases and J shed 0 bases, with 16 bases lying between them. CDR3 in DNA: TGCGCCAGCAGCTTGGGGGTGGGCATCCCTCGCTCCTACAATGAGCAGTTCTTC. The encoded protein is CASSLGVGIPRSYNEQFF.

The gene calls are TRBV9 and TRBJ1-2; possibly TRBD1 for D (6 bases). This CDR3 has 14 residues. Germline V lookup: CDR1 SGDLS, CDR2 YYNGEE. Trimming left V 0 bases short and J 4 bases short, with 10 bases between. CDR3 nucleotides: TGTGCCAGCAGCGTAGGCAGGGGTGGCTATGGCTACACCTTC. Its translation: CASSVGRGGYGYTF.

This rearrangement joins TRBV27 to TRBJ2-1; 10 bases are a match to TRBD2. The CDR3 loop spans 16 amino acids. V lost 6 bases to trimming and J lost 0 bases; unmatched junction nucleotides: 5. CDR1 MNHEY and CDR2 SMNVEV come from the germline V gene (reference sequence). CDR3 sequence reads: CASRASGGSSYNEQFF. DNA of the CDR3: TGTGCCAGCAGGGCTAGCGGGGGTAGCTCCTACAATGAGCAGTTCTTC.

The CDR3 sequence: CASSLPLAGGRNNEQFF. The DNA of the CDR3 is TGCGCCAGCAGCTTGCCACTAGCGGGAGGGCGTAACAATGAGCAGTTCTTC. The rearrangement joins TRBV5-1 to TRBJ2-1; 13 bases fit TRBD2. The germline V gene encodes CDR1 SGHRS and CDR2 YFSETQ. J lost 5 bases, V lost 1 base, and 6 bases had no gene match. CDR3 length: 17 residues.

The chain uses TRBV4-2 and TRBJ2-3, with 9 bases identical to TRBD2. CDR1 and CDR2 from the germline V gene are LGHNA and YNFKEQ. V was clipped by 0 bases and J by 2 bases; unmatched bases: 9. CDR3 length equals 18 residues. The DNA of the CDR3 is TGTGCCAGCAGCCAAGATTCCTGGGGCGGGGGGGCCACAGATACGCAGTATTTT. It specifies CASSQDSWGGGATDTQYF.

This chain uses TRBV27 with TRBJ2-7; D is ambiguous. Germline V lookup: CDR1 MNHEY, CDR2 SMNVEV (reference sequence). This CDR3 has 13 amino acids. The V end lost 2 bases, the J end lost 0 bases, and 5 bases lay between the germline ends. The CDR3 loop is CASSLASSYEQYF. In nucleotides, the CDR3 is TGTGCCAGCAGTTTAGCGAGCTCCTACGAGCAGTACTTC.

The gene calls are TRBV5-1 and TRBJ2-5; possibly TRBD2 for D (6 bases). Between the trimmed V and J ends, which lost 4 bases and 5 bases, there was a span of 12 bases. CDR1 is SGHRS, CDR2 YFSETQ, per germline. The CDR3 runs 13 residues. CDR3 sequence: CASSLIGGETQYF. The CDR3 DNA follows: TGCGCCAGCAGCCTAATCGGAGGGGAGACCCAGTACTTC.